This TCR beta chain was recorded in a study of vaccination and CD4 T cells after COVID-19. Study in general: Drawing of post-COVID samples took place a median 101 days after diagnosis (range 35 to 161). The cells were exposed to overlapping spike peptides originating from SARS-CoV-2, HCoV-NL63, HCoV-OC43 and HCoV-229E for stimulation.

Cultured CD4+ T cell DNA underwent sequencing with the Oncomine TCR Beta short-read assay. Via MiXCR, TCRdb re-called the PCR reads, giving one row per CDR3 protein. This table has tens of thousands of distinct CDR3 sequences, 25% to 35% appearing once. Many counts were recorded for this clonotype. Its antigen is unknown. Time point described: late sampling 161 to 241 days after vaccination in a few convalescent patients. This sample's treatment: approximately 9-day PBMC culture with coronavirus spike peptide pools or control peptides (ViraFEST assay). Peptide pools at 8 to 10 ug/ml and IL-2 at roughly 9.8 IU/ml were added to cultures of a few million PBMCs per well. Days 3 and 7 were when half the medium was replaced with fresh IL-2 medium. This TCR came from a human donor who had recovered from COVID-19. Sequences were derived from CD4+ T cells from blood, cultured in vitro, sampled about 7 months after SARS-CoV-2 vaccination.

CDR3 in DNA: TGCAGTGCCCGGACAGACAACTATGGCTACACCTTC. Translated, it gives CSARTDNYGYTF. The chain joins TRBV20-1 to TRBJ1-2, with D perhaps TRBD1 (6 bases). The germline gives CDR1 DFQATT, CDR2 SNEGSKA (reference sequence). The CDR3 covers 12 residues. Trimming took off 6 bases at V and 2 bases at J, with 10 bases between the two ends.